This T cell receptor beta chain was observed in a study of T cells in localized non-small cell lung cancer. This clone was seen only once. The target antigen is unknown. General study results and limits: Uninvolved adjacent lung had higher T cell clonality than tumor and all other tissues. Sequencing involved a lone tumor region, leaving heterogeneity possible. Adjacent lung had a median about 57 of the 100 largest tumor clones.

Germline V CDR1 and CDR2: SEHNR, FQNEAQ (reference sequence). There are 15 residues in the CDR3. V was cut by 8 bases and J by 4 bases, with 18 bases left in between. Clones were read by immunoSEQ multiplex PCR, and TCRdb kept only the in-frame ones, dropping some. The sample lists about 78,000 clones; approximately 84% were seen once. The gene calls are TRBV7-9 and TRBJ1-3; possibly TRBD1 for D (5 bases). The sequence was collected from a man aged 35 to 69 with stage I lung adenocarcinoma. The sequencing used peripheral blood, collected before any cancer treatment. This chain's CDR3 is CASRSRMGRGNTIYF. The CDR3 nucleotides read TGTGCCAGCCGGTCCAGGATGGGGCGAGGAAACACCATATATTTT.